The source of this T cell receptor beta chain is a study of cytomegalovirus exposure and HLA in healthy donors. The PCR contained 60 Vbeta and 13 Jbeta primers. Assay: immunoSEQ multiplex PCR; the TCRdb copy retains only in-frame clones and omits some. This sample has about 140,000 clones, with about four fifths found just once. The count of this clone is one. Germline lookup yields CDR1 LNHDA and CDR2 SQIVND (reference sequence). The CDR3 length is 14 residues. J was trimmed by 2 bases and V by 5 bases; bases with no gene match: 1. The chain carries TRBV19 and TRBJ2-5; 11 bases are shared with TRBD2. The sequenced sample consisted of PBMCs. The clonotype comes from a man aged 40-50 years in good health and CMV-seronegative. CDR3 residues: CASSLAGGQETQYF. CDR3 sequence (DNA): TGTGCCAGTAGTTTAGCGGGGGGGCAAGAGACCCAGTACTTC.